This note documents a single T cell receptor beta chain sequence. The target antigen is unknown. The source of the sample is a study of T cell responses to AZD1222 COVID-19 vaccine. From germline, CDR1 is LNHDA and CDR2 SQIVND (reference sequence). V dropped 8 bases and J dropped 2 bases, with 10 bases sitting between them. CDR3 length: 12 residues. Study-wide points: Nearly half of spike-specific TCRs reportedly go after variant regions that carry no mutations.

TCRdb's table, derived via immunoSEQ multiplex PCR, lists solely in-frame clones and lacks some. The repertoire holds approximately 200,000 clones, with about 94% as singletons. The rearrangement joins TRBV19 to TRBJ2-7, with D possibly matching TRBD1 (5 bases). This TCR derives from an adult who received the AZD1222 COVID-19 vaccine. Sequencing was performed on peripheral blood, taken 28 days after the second AZD1222 dose. The DNA of the CDR3 is TGTGCCAGTTCCAGGGTGCCCTACGAGCAGTACTTC. Protein sequence: CASSRVPYEQYF. Together with reference TRBV19 and TRBJ2-7, the CDR3 gives the full variable domain: DGGITQSPKYLFRKEGQNVTLSCEQNLNHDAMYWYRQDPGQGLRLIYYSQIVNDFQKGDIAEGYSVSREKKESFPLTVTSAQKNPTAFYLCASSRVPYEQYFGPGTRLTVT.